These 14 T cell receptor beta chains were all obtained from the same sample, sequenced in a study of PD-1 blockade in classical Hodgkin lymphoma. Repertoires were generated with immunoSEQ multiplex PCR, while TCRdb's copy carries only in-frame clones and drops some. The sample has about 90,000 clones; approximately 86% are singletons. Stated time point: cycle 4 day 1 (C4D1), after 6 weeks of nivolumab. Patients all relapsed after autologous stem cell transplantation, and there was variation in brentuximab vedotin exposure. The material sequenced was peripheral blood mononuclear cells (PBMCs), taken before the fourth cycle of nivolumab. These receptors all come from a human donor with classical Hodgkin lymphoma.

The rearrangement uses TRBV15 and TRBJ1-3; unclear D gene. Germline CDR1 and CDR2: LNHNV and YYDKDF (reference sequence). Trimming took 0 bases from V and 9 from J, leaving 15 bases between them. The CDR3 spans 15 residues. CDR3 nucleotide sequence: TGTGCCACCAGCAGAGATAAACTGACCATGAGCACCATATATTTT. Translation gives CATSRDKLTMSTIYF.

J is TRBJ2-1 and V is TRBV19; 9 bases are shared with TRBD2. There are 15 residues in the CDR3. Germline V lookup: CDR1 LNHDA, CDR2 SQIVND (reference sequence). J was trimmed by 10 bases and V by 3 bases; bases with no gene match: 10. The CDR3 loop is CASSISSGMREEQFF. CDR3 sequence (DNA): TGTGCCAGTAGTATCTCTAGCGGGATGAGGGAGGAGCAGTTCTTC.

Worth noting for this clone: Other DNA sequences in this sample translate to the same CDR3. The chain links TRBV19 to TRBJ2-5; D is unclear. Germline V CDR1 and CDR2: LNHDA, SQIVND (reference sequence). This CDR3 region has 13 residues. V shed 5 bases and J shed 2 bases, with 9 bases lying between them. The CDR3 here is CASSQGRQETQYF. The CDR3, as DNA: TGTGCCAGTAGTCAAGGACGGCAAGAGACCCAGTACTTC.

The chain links TRBV7-8 to TRBJ1-5; 9 bases are a match to TRBD1. Germline CDR1 SGHVS, CDR2 FQNEAQ. CDR3 length: 14 amino acids. Trimming took 5 bases from V and 6 from J; bases not matched to a gene: 5. CDR3 protein: CASSNNRGLQPQHF. In nucleotides, the CDR3 is TGTGCCAGCAGCAACAACAGGGGGCTTCAGCCCCAGCATTTT.

This clone has just a few counts. V gene TRBV7-8 combines with J gene TRBJ1-2; D might be TRBD1 (5 bases). Germline CDR1 is SGHVS and CDR2 is FQNEAQ. The CDR3 has 13 amino acids. V lost 3 bases and J 3 bases, leaving 8 bases between the germline ends. The CDR3 nucleotides read TGTGCCAGCAGCTTCGACAGAGACTATGGCTACACCTTC. Its translation is CASSFDRDYGYTF.

Here the CDR3 DNA reads TGTGCCAGCAGCATCCAGGGGCTCGATTCCTACGAGCAGTACTTC. Its protein product is CASSIQGLDSYEQYF. The J gene is TRBJ2-7, the V gene TRBV7-2, with TRBD1 as a possible D gene (6 bases). V was clipped by 5 bases and J by 1 base, with 15 bases between them. Germline V gene data show CDR1 as SGHTA and CDR2 as FQGNSA. The CDR3 extends over 15 amino acids.

V usage is TRBV6-5 and J usage is TRBJ2-3, with 8 nucleotides matching TRBD2. CDR3 length: 14 residues. Looked up from germline, CDR1 is MNHEY and CDR2 is SVGAGI. V was pared by 5 bases and J by 1 base, with 2 bases of the junction left unmatched. Here the CDR3 DNA reads TGTGCCAGCAGTCCGACTAGCGGCACAGATACGCAGTATTTT. Translation gives CASSPTSGTDTQYF.

The rearrangement joins TRBV5-1 to TRBJ2-7; the match to TRBD2 covers 10 bases. V lost 0 bases and J lost 4; bases outside the gene matches: 16. The CDR3 extends over 19 amino acids. In germline, CDR1 is SGHRS, CDR2 YFSETQ. The CDR3 coding sequence is TGCGCCAGCAGCTTGGAGCCTAGCGGGAGCTCAGGGGGACTATACGAGCAGTACTTC. It codes for CASSLEPSGSSGGLYEQYF.

The V call is TRBV9, the J call TRBJ2-3, with 12 bases identical to TRBD1. The CDR3 spans 15 residues. J gave up 6 bases and V 5 bases, and 7 bases lay outside the gene matches. Germline loops: CDR1 SGDLS, CDR2 YYNGEE. The CDR3 nucleotides read TGTGCCAGCAGAAAGGGACAGGGGGCATGGGATACGCAGTATTTT. Protein sequence: CASRKGQGAWDTQYF.

This clone was seen once. This sequence joins TRBV10-3 and TRBJ1-1; D might be TRBD1 (6 bases). The CDR3 has 16 amino acids. Germline V gene sequence: CDR1 ENHRY, CDR2 SYGVKD. Trimming cost V 3 bases and J 2 bases, with 16 bases left between them. Here the CDR3 DNA reads TGTGCCATCAGTGAAGTCGGGGGGCCTATTAACACTGAAGCTTTCTTT. Its protein is CAISEVGGPINTEAFF.

The genes are TRBV18 and TRBJ1-1; D not resolved. This CDR3 has 13 amino acids. The germline gives CDR1 KGHSH, CDR2 LQKENI. V lost 1 base and J lost 6, with 9 bases in between. For the CDR3, the DNA is TGTGCCAGCTCACCACGGGCCGGCTCTGAAGCTTTCTTT. Translated, it gives CASSPRAGSEAFF.

This chain uses TRBV5-1 with TRBJ2-7, with 13 bases identical to TRBD2. CDR1 is SGHRS, CDR2 YFSETQ, per germline. The CDR3 consists of 15 residues. J gave up 6 bases and V 4 bases, and 7 bases lay outside the gene matches. CDR3 sequence reads: CASSPGLAGVAEQYF. The CDR3 DNA reads as TGCGCCAGCAGCCCCGGACTAGCGGGAGTGGCCGAGCAGTACTTC.

The chain recombines TRBV4-1 with TRBJ1-2, with 7 bases that match TRBD1. Germline CDR1 reads MGHRA; CDR2 reads YSYEKL. The CDR3 consists of 22 residues. After removal of 3 bases from V and 0 bases from J, the junction contained 25 bases not matched to a gene. The CDR3: CASSQRLRTGKLLLLSNYGYTF. In DNA form, the CDR3 reads TGCGCCAGCAGCCAGCGCCTTAGGACAGGTAAGCTCCTGCTCCTCTCTAACTATGGCTACACCTTC.

V usage is TRBV5-8 and J usage is TRBJ2-1; weak D call: TRBD1 (6 bases). Trimming took off 6 bases at V and 0 bases at J, with 16 bases between the two ends. This CDR3 has 16 amino acids. CDR1 and CDR2 (germline): SGHTS, YDEGEE. CDR3 nucleotides: TGTGCCAGCACCCCAAAGGGGGTCAGCTCCTACAATGAGCAGTTCTTC. It codes for CASTPKGVSSYNEQFF.